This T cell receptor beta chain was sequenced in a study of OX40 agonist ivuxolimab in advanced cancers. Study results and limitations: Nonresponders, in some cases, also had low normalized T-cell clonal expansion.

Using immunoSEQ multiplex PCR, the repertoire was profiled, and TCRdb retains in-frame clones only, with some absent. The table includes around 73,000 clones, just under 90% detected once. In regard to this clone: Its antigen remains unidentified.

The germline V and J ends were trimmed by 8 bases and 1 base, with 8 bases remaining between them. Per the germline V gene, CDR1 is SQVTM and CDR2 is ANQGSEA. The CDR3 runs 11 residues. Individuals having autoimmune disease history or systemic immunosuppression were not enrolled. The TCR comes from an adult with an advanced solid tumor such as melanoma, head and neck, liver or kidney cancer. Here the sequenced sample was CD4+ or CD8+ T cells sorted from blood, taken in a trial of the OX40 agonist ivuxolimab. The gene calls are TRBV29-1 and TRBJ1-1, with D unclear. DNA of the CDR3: TGCAGCACCGACAAGAACACTGAAGCTTTCTTT. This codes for CSTDKNTEAFF.